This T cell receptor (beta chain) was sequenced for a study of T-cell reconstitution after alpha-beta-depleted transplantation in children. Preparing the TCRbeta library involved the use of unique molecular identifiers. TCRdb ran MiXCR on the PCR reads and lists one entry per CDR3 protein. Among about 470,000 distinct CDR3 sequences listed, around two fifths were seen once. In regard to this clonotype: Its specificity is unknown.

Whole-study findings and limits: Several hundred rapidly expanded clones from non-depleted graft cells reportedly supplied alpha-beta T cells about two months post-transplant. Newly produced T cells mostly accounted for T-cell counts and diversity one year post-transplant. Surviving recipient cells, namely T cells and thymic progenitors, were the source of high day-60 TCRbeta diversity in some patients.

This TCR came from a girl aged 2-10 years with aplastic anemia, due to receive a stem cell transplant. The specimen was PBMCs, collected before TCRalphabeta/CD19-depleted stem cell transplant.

DNA of the CDR3: TGCGCCAGCAGTGAGTTACAAGCGGGAGGTACGTTTGAGCAGTTCTTC. Translated, it gives CASSELQAGGTFEQFF. The chain uses TRBV10-2 and TRBJ2-1; the match to TRBD2 covers 9 bases. V was clipped by 1 base and J by 9 bases; unmatched bases: 10. Germline V gene lookup returns CDR1 WSHSY and CDR2 SAAADI. The CDR3 has 16 amino acids.